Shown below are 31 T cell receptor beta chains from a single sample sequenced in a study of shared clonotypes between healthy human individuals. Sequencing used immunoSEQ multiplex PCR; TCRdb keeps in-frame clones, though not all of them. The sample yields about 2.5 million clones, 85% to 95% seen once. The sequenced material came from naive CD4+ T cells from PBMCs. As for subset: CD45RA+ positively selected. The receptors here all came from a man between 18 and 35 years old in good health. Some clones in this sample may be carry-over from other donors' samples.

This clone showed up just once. This CDR3 reads CASSLAAGPQETQYF. The CDR3 region has the DNA TGTGCCAGCAGCTTAGCGGCGGGGCCGCAAGAGACCCAGTACTTC. The rearrangement links TRBV7-9 to TRBJ2-5, with a possible D match to TRBD2 (6 bases). Deletions cut 0 bases from V and 2 bases from J, with 10 bases between. Germline V gene data show CDR1 as SEHNR and CDR2 as FQNEAQ (reference sequence). The length of the CDR3 is 15 residues.

The CDR3 loop is CASSLMDREDPYGYTF. The CDR3, as DNA: TGTGCCAGCAGTTTAATGGACAGGGAGGATCCTTATGGCTACACCTTC. This sequence joins TRBV28 and TRBJ1-2; 8 nucleotides line up with TRBD1. J was trimmed by 5 bases and V by 2 bases; bases with no gene match: 10. Germline values: CDR1 MDHEN, CDR2 SYDVKM. This CDR3 contains 16 residues.

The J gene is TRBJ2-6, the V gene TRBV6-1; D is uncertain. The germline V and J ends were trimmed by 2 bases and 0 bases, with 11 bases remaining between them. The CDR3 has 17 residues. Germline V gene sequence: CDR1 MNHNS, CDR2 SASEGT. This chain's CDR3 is CASSEFGSSSGANVLTF. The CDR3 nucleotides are TGTGCCAGCAGTGAATTCGGCAGCAGCTCTGGGGCCAACGTCCTGACTTTC.

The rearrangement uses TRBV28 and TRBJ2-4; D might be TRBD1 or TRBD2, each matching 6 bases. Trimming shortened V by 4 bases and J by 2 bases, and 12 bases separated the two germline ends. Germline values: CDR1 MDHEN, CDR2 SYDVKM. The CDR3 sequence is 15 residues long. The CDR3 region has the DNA TGTGCCAGCAGTTCAGGGGAGGCGACCAAAAACATTCAGTACTTC. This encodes CASSSGEATKNIQYF.

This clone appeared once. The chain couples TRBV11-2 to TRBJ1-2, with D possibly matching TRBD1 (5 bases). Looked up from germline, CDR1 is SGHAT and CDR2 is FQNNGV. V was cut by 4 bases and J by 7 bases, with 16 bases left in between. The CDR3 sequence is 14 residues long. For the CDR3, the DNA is TGTGCCAGCAGCTCCGGCCGGGGCGGGAGTGGCTACACCTTC. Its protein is CASSSGRGGSGYTF.

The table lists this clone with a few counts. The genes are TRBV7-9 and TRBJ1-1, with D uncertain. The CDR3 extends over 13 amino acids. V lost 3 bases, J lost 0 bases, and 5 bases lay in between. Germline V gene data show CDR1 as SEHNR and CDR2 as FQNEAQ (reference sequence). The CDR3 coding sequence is TGTGCCAGCAGCTTCACACTGAACACTGAAGCTTTCTTT. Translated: CASSFTLNTEAFF.

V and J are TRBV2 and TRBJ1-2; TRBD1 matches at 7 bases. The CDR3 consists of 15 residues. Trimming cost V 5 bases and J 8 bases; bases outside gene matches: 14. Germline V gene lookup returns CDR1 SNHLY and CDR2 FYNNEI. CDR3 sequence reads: CASSPQGGSSWGYTF. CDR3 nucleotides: TGTGCCAGCAGTCCCCAGGGGGGGTCTTCTTGGGGCTACACCTTC.

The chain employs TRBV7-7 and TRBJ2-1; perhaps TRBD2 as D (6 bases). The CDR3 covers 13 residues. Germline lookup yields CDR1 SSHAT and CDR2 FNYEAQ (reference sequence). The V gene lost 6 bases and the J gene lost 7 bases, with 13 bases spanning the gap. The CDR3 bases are TGTGCCAGCAGTTTACGCCGGGAGAATGAGCAGTTCTTC. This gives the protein CASSLRRENEQFF.

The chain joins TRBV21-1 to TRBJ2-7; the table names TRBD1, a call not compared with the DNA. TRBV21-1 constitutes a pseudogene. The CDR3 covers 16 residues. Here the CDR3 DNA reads TGTGCCAGCAGCCCGGCCCCCTACGGGACAGGGGGCGAGCAGTACTTC. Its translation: CASSPAPYGTGGEQYF.

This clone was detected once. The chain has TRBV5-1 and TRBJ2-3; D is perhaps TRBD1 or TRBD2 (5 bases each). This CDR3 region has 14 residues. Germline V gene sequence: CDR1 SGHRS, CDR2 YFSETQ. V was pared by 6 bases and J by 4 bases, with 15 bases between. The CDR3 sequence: CASKKEVGADTQYF. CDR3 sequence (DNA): TGCGCCAGCAAAAAAGAGGTGGGGGCAGATACGCAGTATTTT.

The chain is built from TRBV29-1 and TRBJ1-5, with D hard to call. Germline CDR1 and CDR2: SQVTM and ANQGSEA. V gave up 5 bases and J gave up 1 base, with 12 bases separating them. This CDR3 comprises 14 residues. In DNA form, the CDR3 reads TGCAGCGTTCGCCTCCAAGGAAGCAATCAGCCCCAGCATTTT. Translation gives CSVRLQGSNQPQHF.

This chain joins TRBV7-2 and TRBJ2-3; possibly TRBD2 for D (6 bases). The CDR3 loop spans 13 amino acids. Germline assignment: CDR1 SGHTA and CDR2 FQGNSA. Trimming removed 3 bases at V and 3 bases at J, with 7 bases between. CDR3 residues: CASSFGLTDTQYF. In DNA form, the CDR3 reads TGTGCCAGCAGCTTCGGACTAACAGATACGCAGTATTTT.

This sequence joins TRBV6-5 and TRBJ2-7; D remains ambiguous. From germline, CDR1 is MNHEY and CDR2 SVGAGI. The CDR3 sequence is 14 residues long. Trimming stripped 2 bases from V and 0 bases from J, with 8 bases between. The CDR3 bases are TGTGCCAGCAGTTACGGGTCGAGCTCCTACGAGCAGTACTTC. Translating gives CASSYGSSSYEQYF.

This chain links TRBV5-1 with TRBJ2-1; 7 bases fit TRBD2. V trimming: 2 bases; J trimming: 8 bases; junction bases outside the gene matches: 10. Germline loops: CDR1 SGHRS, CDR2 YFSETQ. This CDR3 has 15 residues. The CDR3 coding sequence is TGCGCCAGCAGCTTTCGACTAGACCGGGGGGATGAGCAGTTCTTC. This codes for CASSFRLDRGDEQFF.

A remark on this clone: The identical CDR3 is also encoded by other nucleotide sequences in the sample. CDR3 protein: CASSVGADSYEQYF. The CDR3 nucleotides are TGTGCCAGCAGCGTTGGGGCGGACTCCTACGAGCAGTACTTC. This chain uses TRBV9 with TRBJ2-7; the D gene is possibly TRBD1 (5 bases). The CDR3 is 14 amino acids. Per the germline V gene, CDR1 is SGDLS and CDR2 is YYNGEE. With 2 bases removed from V and 0 bases from J, the gap between germline ends came to 9 bases.

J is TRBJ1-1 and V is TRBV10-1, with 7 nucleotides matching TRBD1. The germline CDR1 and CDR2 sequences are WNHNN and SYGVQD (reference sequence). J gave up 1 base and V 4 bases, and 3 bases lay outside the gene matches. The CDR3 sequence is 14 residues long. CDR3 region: CASSGGQKNTEAFF. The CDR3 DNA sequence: TGCGCCAGCAGTGGGGGACAGAAGAACACTGAAGCTTTCTTT.

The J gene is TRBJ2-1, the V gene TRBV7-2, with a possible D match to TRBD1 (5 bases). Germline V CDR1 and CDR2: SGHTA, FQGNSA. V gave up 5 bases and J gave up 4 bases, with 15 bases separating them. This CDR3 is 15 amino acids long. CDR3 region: CASSPRQTLYNEQFF. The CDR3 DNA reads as TGTGCCAGCAGCCCCCGACAGACGCTATACAATGAGCAGTTCTTC.

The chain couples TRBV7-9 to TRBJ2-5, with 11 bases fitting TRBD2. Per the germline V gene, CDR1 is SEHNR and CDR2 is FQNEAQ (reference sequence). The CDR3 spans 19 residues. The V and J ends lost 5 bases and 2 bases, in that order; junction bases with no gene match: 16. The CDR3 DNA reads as TGTGCCAGCAGCCGGCCGAGTGGTCTAGCGGGAGGTAATCAAGAGACCCAGTACTTC. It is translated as CASSRPSGLAGGNQETQYF.

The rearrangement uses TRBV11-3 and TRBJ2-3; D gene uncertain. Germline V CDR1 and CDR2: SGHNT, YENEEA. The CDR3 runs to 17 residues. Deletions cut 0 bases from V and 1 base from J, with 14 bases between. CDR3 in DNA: TGTGCCAGCAGCTTAGAGGGGTCCCGAAGCGGCACAGATACGCAGTATTTT. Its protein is CASSLEGSRSGTDTQYF.

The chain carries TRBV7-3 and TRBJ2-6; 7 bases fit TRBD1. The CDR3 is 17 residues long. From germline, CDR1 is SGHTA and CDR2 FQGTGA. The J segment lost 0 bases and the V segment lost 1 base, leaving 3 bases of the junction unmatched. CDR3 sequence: CASSLRDRPSGANVLTF. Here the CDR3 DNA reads TGTGCCAGCAGCTTAAGGGACAGACCCTCTGGGGCCAACGTCCTGACTTTC.

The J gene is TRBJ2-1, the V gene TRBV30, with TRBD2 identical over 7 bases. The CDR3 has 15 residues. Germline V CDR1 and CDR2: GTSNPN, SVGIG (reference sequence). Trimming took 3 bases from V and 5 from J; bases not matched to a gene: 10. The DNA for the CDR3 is TGTGCCTGGAGCTTGGGCGGGAGTGCTGACAATGAGCAGTTCTTC. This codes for CAWSLGGSADNEQFF.

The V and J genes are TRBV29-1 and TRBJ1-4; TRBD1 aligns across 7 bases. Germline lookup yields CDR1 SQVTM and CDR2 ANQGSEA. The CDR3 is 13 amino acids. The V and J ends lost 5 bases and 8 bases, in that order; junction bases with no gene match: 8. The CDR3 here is CSVRQGPGEKLFF. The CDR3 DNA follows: TGCAGCGTTAGACAGGGTCCGGGAGAAAAACTGTTTTTT.

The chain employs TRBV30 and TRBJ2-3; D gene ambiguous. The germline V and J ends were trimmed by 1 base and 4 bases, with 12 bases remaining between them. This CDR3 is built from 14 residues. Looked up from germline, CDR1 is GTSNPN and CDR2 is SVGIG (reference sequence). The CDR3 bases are TGTGCCTGGAGTGCCCCTTCCGTATCAGATACGCAGTATTTT. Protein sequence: CAWSAPSVSDTQYF.

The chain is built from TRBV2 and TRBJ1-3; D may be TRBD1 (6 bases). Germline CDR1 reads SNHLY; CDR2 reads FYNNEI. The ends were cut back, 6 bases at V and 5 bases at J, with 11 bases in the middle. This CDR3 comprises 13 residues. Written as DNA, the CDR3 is TGTGCCAGCAGCTTACAGGGACGAAACACCATATATTTT. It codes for CASSLQGRNTIYF.

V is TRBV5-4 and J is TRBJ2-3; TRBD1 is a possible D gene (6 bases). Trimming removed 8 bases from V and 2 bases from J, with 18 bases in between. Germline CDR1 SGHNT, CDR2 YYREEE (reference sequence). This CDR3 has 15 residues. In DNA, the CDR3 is TGTGCCAGTACAGGGAATGGGCGAACCACAGATACGCAGTATTTT. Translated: CASTGNGRTTDTQYF.

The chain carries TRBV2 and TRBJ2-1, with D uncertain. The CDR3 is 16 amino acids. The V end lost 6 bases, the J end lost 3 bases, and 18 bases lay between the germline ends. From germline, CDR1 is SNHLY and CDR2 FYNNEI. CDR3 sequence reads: CASRPRTQVGYNEQFF. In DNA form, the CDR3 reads TGTGCCAGCAGGCCCCGGACCCAAGTAGGCTACAATGAGCAGTTCTTC. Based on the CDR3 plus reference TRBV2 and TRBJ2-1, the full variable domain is EPEVTQTPSHQVTQMGQEVILRCVPISNHLYFYWYRQILGQKVEFLVSFYNNEISEKSEIFDDQFSVERPDGSNFTLKIRSTKLEDSAMYFCASRPRTQVGYNEQFFGPGTRLTVL.

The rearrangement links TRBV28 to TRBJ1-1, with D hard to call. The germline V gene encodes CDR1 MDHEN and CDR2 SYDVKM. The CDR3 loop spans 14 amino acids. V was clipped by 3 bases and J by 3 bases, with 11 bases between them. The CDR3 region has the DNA TGTGCCAGCAGTTTCGACCGGCGTTACACTGAAGCTTTCTTT. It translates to CASSFDRRYTEAFF.

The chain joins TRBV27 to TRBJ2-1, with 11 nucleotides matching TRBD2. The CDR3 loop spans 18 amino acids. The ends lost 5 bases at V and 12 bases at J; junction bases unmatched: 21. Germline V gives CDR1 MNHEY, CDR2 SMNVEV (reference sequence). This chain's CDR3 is CASSTSGITSGRRQVQFF. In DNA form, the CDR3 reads TGTGCCAGCAGTACAAGTGGGATCACTAGCGGGAGAAGGCAGGTGCAGTTCTTC.

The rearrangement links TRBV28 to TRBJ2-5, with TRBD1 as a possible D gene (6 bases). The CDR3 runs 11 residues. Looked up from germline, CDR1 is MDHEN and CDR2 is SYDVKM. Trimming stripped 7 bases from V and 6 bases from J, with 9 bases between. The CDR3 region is CASKGVKTQYF. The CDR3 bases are TGTGCCAGCAAGGGGGTGAAGACCCAGTACTTC.

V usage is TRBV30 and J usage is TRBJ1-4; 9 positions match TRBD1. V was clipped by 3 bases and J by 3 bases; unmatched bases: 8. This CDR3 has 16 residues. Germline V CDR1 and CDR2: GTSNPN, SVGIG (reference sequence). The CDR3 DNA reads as TGTGCCTGGAGCCCACAGGGGGCGCATTCTAATGAAAAACTGTTTTTT. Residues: CAWSPQGAHSNEKLFF.

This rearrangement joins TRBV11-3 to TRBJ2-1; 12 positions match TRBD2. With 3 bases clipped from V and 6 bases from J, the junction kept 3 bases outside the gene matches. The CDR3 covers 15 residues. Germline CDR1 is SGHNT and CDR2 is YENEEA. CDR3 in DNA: TGTGCCAGCAGCTTGACTAGCGGGAGTTCCAATGAGCAGTTCTTC. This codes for CASSLTSGSSNEQFF. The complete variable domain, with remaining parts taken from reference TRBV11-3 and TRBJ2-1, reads EAGVVQSPRYKIIEKKQPVAFWCNPISGHNTLYWYLQNLGQGPELLIRYENEEAVDDSQLPKDRFSAERLKGVDSTLKIQPAELGDSAVYLCASSLTSGSSNEQFFGPGTRLTVL.